This T cell receptor (beta chain) came from a study of monozygotic twins with cystic fibrosis. Whole-study context: With about 15 PCR cycles, barcoded libraries came from 3 to 3.5 micrograms of fragmented DNA.

Findings of the study overall: V usage most resembled the co-twin in 13 of 16 pairs. Shared CDR3 numbers were not associated with age, concordance or severity.

This CDR3 contains 11 residues. Trimming removed 3 bases at V and 5 bases at J, with 5 bases between. The V gene's germline CDR1 is SEHNR and CDR2 FQNEAQ (reference sequence). Here immunoSEQ multiplex PCR was the method, and the copy in TCRdb shows in-frame clones only, minus some. Among fewer than 30,000 clones listed, 90% were seen once. Concerning this clone itself: Its antigen is unidentified.

The material sequenced was blood. This chain joins TRBV7-9 and TRBJ2-7, with no clear D. The receptor's source is a girl aged 2 to 10 with cystic fibrosis. CDR3 coding DNA: TGTGCCAGCAGCTTTGGGAACGAGCAGTACTTC. It is translated as CASSFGNEQYF.